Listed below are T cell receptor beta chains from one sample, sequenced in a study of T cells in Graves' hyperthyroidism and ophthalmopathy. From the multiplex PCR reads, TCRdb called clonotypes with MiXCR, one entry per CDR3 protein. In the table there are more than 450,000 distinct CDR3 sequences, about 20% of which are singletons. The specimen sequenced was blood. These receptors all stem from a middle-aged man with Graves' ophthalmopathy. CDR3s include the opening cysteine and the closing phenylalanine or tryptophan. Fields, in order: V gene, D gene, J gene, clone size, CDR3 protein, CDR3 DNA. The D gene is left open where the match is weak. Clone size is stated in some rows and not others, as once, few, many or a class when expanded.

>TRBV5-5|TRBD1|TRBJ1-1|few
CASSFEGGGEAFF
TGTGCCAGCAGCTTTGAAGGGGGCGGTGAAGCTTTCTTT
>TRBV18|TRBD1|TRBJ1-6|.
CASSPGQGVINSPLHF
TGTGCCAGCTCACCAGGGCAGGGGGTGATCAATTCACCCCTCCACTTT
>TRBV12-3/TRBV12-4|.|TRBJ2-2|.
CASSWVSGELFF
TGTGCCAGCAGCTGGGTCAGCGGGGAGCTGTTTTTT
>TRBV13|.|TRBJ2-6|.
CASSLKGRAGANVLTF
TGTGCCAGCAGCTTAAAAGGTAGGGCTGGGGCCAACGTCCTGACTTTC
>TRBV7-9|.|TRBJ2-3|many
CASSPGTGSTDTQYF
TGTGCCAGCAGCCCAGGGACTGGTAGCACAGATACGCAGTATTTT
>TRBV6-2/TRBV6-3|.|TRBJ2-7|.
CASCPGSRDEQYF
TGTGCCAGCTGTCCGGGATCTAGGGACGAGCAGTACTTC
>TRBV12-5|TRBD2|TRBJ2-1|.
CASGPGGTTYNEQFF
TGTGCTAGTGGTCCGGGGGGAACAACCTACAATGAGCAGTTCTTC
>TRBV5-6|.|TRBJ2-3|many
CASSRTGDDTQYF
TGTGCCAGCAGCCGCACGGGAGATGATACGCAGTATTTT
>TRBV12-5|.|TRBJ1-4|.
CASGLDTGATNEKLFF
TGTGCTAGTGGTTTGGATACAGGAGCAACTAATGAAAAACTGTTTTTT
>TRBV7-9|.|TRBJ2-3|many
CASRNQRTNRDTQYF
TGTGCCAGCCGCAACCAACGGACAAATAGAGATACGCAGTATTTT